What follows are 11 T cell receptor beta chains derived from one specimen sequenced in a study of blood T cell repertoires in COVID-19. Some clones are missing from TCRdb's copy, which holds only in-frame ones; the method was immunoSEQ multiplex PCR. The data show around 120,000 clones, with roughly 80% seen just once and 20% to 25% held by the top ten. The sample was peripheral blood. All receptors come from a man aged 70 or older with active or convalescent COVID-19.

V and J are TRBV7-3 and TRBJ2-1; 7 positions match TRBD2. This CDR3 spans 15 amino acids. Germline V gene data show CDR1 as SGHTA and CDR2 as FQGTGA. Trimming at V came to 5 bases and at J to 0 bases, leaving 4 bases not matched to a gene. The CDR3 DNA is TGTGCCAGCAGCCCCAGCGGGATCTCCTACAATGAGCAGTTCTTC. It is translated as CASSPSGISYNEQFF.

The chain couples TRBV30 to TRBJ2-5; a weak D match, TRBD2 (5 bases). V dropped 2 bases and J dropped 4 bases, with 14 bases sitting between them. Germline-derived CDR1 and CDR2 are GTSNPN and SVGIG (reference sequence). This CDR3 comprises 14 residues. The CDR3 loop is CAWSPAGWGETQYF. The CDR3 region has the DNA TGTGCCTGGAGTCCTGCGGGTTGGGGAGAGACCCAGTACTTC.

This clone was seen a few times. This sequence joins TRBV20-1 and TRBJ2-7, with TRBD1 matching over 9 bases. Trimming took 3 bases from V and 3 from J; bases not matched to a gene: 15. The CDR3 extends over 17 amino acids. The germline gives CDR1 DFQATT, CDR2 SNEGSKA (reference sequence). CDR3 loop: CSASLDGTGIRDYEQYF. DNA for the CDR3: TGCAGTGCTAGTCTGGATGGGACAGGGATAAGAGACTACGAGCAGTACTTC.

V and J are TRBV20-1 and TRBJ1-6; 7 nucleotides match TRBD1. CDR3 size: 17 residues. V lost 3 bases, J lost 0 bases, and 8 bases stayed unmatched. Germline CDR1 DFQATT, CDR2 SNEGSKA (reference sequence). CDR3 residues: CSASGQGDSSYNSPLHF. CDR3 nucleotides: TGCAGTGCTAGTGGGCAGGGGGATAGCTCCTATAATTCACCCCTCCACTTT.

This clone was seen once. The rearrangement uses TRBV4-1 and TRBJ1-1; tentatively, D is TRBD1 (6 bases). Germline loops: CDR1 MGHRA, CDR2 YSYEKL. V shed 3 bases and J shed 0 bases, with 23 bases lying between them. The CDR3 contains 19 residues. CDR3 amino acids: CASSQVTRTVQNVNTEAFF. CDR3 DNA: TGCGCCAGCAGCCAGGTTACTCGGACAGTCCAGAATGTGAACACTGAAGCTTTCTTT.

The CDR3 sequence: CASREQGEGYGYTF. The CDR3 nucleotides are TGTGCCAGCAGGGAACAGGGGGAAGGCTATGGCTACACCTTC. The chain couples TRBV2 to TRBJ1-2; TRBD1 aligns across 8 bases. Germline V CDR1 and CDR2: SNHLY, FYNNEI. Germline trimming cut 6 bases from V and 4 bases from J; bases unmatched to any gene: 7. This CDR3 is 14 amino acids long.

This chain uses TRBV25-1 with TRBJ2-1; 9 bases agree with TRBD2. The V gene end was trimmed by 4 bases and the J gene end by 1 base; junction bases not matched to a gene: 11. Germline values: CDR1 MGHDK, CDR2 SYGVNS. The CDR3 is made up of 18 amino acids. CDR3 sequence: CASSGGVGLAGSYNEQFF. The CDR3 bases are TGTGCCAGCAGTGGTGGAGTGGGCCTAGCGGGATCCTACAATGAGCAGTTCTTC.

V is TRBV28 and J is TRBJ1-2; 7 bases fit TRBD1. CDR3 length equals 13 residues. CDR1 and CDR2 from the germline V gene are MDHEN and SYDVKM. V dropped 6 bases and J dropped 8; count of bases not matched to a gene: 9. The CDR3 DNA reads TGTGCCAGCAGACTAGACAGGGCACGGGGCTACACCTTC. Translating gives CASRLDRARGYTF.

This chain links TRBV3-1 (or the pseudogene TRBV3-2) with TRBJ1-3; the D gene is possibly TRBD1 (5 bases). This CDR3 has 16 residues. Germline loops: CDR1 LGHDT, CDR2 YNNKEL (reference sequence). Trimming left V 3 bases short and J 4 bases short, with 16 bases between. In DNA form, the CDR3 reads TGTGCCAGCAGCCACGTAAGGCAGGGAGGCGGAAACACCATATATTTT. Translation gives CASSHVRQGGGNTIYF.

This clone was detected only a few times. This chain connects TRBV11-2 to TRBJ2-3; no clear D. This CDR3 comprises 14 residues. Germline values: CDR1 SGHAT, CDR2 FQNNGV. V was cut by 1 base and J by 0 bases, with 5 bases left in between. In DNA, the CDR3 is TGTGCCAGCAGCTTAGGCGGAAGCACAGATACGCAGTATTTT. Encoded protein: CASSLGGSTDTQYF.

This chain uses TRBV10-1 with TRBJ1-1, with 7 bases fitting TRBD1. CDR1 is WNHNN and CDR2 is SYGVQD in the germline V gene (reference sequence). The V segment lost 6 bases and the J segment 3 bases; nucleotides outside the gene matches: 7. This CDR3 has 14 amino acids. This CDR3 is CASSPDRRDTEAFF. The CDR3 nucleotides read TGCGCCAGCAGCCCGGACAGGCGGGACACTGAAGCTTTCTTT.